The rows below give T cell receptor beta chains drawn from one sample of a study of CD8+CD57+ T cells in acquired aplastic anemia. Each CDR3 protein is one row after TCRdb ran MiXCR on the reads. In the table there are 200,000 to 250,000 distinct CDR3 sequences, approximately 60% of which are singletons. Input material: sorted CD4+, CD8+, or CD8+CD57+ T cells (not recorded which) from PBMCs. These receptors were collected from a human donor with aplastic anemia. Both conserved end residues are part of each CDR3. D genes are given only for firm matches. Not every row has a clone size; where given, it reads once, few, many or a size class.

j_call	v_call	clone_size	d_call	cdr3_nt	cdr3_aa
TRBJ2-3	TRBV9	.	TRBD2	TGTGCCAGCAGCGTAGCGGGGGGGCCGTTAGATACGCAGTATTTT	CASSVAGGPLDTQYF
TRBJ2-2	TRBV7-9	few	.	TGTGCCAGCAGCGCTCAGACCGGGGAGCTGTTTTTT	CASSAQTGELFF
TRBJ1-1	TRBV6-2/TRBV6-3	.	.	TGTGCCAGCAGACGCCCCTCAGGGGTCACTGAAGCTTTCTTT	CASRRPSGVTEAFF
TRBJ2-5	TRBV7-6	.	TRBD2	TGTGCCAGCCAACTCGGGGCTAGCGGGGTAGTAGAGACCCAGTACTTC	CASQLGASGVVETQYF
TRBJ2-1	TRBV10-3	.	.	TGTGCCATCATGGAACAACAAAATGAGCAGTTCTTC	CAIMEQQNEQFF
TRBJ2-3	TRBV24-1	few	.	TGTGCCACCAGTGATTTGGACTTCGAGGATACGCAGTATTTT	CATSDLDFEDTQYF
TRBJ1-1	TRBV7-2	.	.	TGTGCCAGCAGCTTAACAGGACCGGACACTGAAGCTTTCTTT	CASSLTGPDTEAFF
TRBJ2-5	TRBV29-1	.	.	TGCAGCGGACTAGAGCAAGAGACCCAGTACTTC	CSGLEQETQYF
TRBJ2-7	TRBV19	few	TRBD1	TGTGCCAGTAGTCGGATTACAGGGGACGAGCAGTACTTC	CASSRITGDEQYF
TRBJ1-5	TRBV20-1	.	TRBD1	TGCAGTGCGACGGACAGGGCGGGCAATCAGCCCCAGCATTTT	CSATDRAGNQPQHF
TRBJ2-7	TRBV24-1	.	TRBD1	TGTGCCACCAGTGTTTACCCCCCCGGGACAGGGATTCCCTACGAGCAGTACTTC	CATSVYPPGTGIPYEQYF
TRBJ2-2	TRBV24-1	.	.	TGTGCCACCAGTGGAAGAAGCACCGGGGAGCTGTTTTTT	CATSGRSTGELFF
TRBJ2-1	TRBV5-1	.	TRBD1	TGCGCCAGCAGCTTACTTCCGGGACAGGGTAATGAGCAGTTCTTC	CASSLLPGQGNEQFF
TRBJ1-2	TRBV4-1	.	.	TGCGCCAGCAGCCAAGATCAAGCATACTATGGCTACACCTTC	CASSQDQAYYGYTF
TRBJ1-3	TRBV7-9	.	.	TGTGCCAGCAGCCGGATACAGTCCGCTGGAAACACCATATATTTT	CASSRIQSAGNTIYF
TRBJ2-1	TRBV20-1	.	TRBD2	TGCAGTGCTAGAATGGGACTAGCGGGTCTCAATGAGCAGTTCTTC	CSARMGLAGLNEQFF
TRBJ1-4	TRBV20-1	few	.	TGCAGTGCTAGACCGGGGGGAGGCGAAAAACTGTTTTTT	CSARPGGGEKLFF
TRBJ1-6	TRBV5-4	.	TRBD1	TGTGCCAGCAGCTCCTTGGACAGGCCACCCCTCCACTTT	CASSSLDRPPLHF
TRBJ1-1	TRBV5-5	.	.	TGTGCCAGCAGCACGGTCAGGGGCCCGAACACTGAAGCTTTCTTT	CASSTVRGPNTEAFF
TRBJ2-1	TRBV10-3	.	TRBD1	TGTGCCACGGGGACTGACAGGGGGGCCCTGGATGAGCAGTTCTTC	CATGTDRGALDEQFF
TRBJ2-3	TRBV7-2	.	TRBD2	TGTGCCAGCAGCTTAGCAAACGGGGGGGCCACAGATACGCAGTATTTT	CASSLANGGATDTQYF
TRBJ2-1	TRBV12-3/TRBV12-4	.	.	TGTGCCAGCAGTTTTTCAGGGTACAATGAGCAGCTCTTC	CASSFSGYNEQLF
TRBJ2-7	TRBV7-9	.	.	TGTGCCAGCAGCTTACTGGCGGATACCTACGAGCAGTACTTC	CASSLLADTYEQYF
TRBJ1-1	TRBV7-8	.	TRBD1	TGTGCCAGCAGCTTAAGTCGGACAGGGACCACTGAAGCTTTCTTT	CASSLSRTGTTEAFF
TRBJ1-2	TRBV2	.	.	TGTGCCAGCAGTGAACAGGGGAACTATGGCTACACCTTC	CASSEQGNYGYTF
TRBJ1-2	TRBV24-1	few	TRBD1	TGTGCCACCAGTGATTCGGACAGGGTGGTCGGCTACACCTTC	CATSDSDRVVGYTF
TRBJ2-7	TRBV7-9	.	TRBD1	TGTGCCAGCAGCGGCGACAGGGGCCTGCCCTACGAGCAGTACTTC	CASSGDRGLPYEQYF
TRBJ1-5	TRBV15	.	.	TGTGCCACCAGCAGAGATCGTGGCACTAATCAGCCCCAGCATTTT	CATSRDRGTNQPQHF
TRBJ1-2	TRBV4-1	once	.	TGCGCCAGCAGCCAAGATCAGGGACACTATGGCTACACCTTC	CASSQDQGHYGYTF
TRBJ2-5	TRBV5-1	.	TRBD1	TGCGCCAGCAGCTTGGGACAGGGGAAGGAGACCCAGCACTTC	CASSLGQGKETQHF
TRBJ1-2	TRBV29-1	few	.	TGCAGCGTTATTCGGGATGGCTACACCTTC	CSVIRDGYTF
TRBJ2-1	TRBV6-1	once	TRBD2	TGTGCCATCAGTGAGCGGACTAGCGGGAGGGACTACAATGAGCAGTTCTTC	CAISERTSGRDYNEQFF
TRBJ2-7	TRBV9	many	TRBD2	TGTGCCAGCAGCGTAGCGGGACTAGTCCAGAACGAGCAGTACTTC	CASSVAGLVQNEQYF
TRBJ2-3	TRBV7-8	.	.	TGTGCCAGCAGCACGAGACACGGACAGTCAGATACGCAGTATTTT	CASSTRHGQSDTQYF
TRBJ2-1	TRBV11-2	.	.	TGTGCCAGCACTTCCTACAACTCCTACAATGAGCAGTTCTTC	CASTSYNSYNEQFF
TRBJ2-7	TRBV10-3	.	TRBD2	TGTGCCATCAGTGATGCTAGCGGGACCTCCTACGAGCAGTACTTC	CAISDASGTSYEQYF
TRBJ1-5	TRBV20-1	few	.	TGCAGTGCTAGGAAGGGCAATCAGCCCCAGCATTTT	CSARKGNQPQHF
TRBJ1-2	TRBV14	.	.	TGTGCCAGCAGCCAAGATCTGACCGCTGAGCCCTATGGCTACACCTTC	CASSQDLTAEPYGYTF
TRBJ2-3	TRBV7-9	.	TRBD2	TGTGCCAGCAGCTTGGACCTAGCGGGGGAGTATTTT	CASSLDLAGEYF
TRBJ2-2	TRBV24-1	many	.	TGTGCCACCAGTGAACAACACCCCACCGGGGAGCTGTTTTTT	CATSEQHPTGELFF